Here is one TCR beta chain with its context. Its antigen is currently not known. The method was the immunoSEQ multiplex PCR assay. A mixture of 60 forward primers for TCR Vbeta segments and 13 reverse primers for TCR Jbeta segments was used in the multiplex PCR. Amplification of the CDR3 region of rearranged TCR beta genes was performed with a multiplex PCR assay on genomic DNA. The amplified TCR beta libraries were sequenced on the Illumina HiSeq System as 87-base-pair reads. The study's own analysis went as follows. In a later analysis, tens of millions of unique TCR beta chains were counted across the approximately 640 repertoires, and approximately 11 million of these chains were shared by at least two donors. A nearest-neighbor algorithm error-corrected the raw reads and collapsed the reads into unique sequences, merging closely related sequences to remove PCR and sequencing errors. Alignment of CDR3 sequences to IMGT reference sequences was used to assign V, D and J gene segments. For a sequence to be retained, a match of at least six nucleotides was required to both a V gene segment and a J gene segment. Rearrangements were classified as productive when the CDR3 lacked stop codons and remained in frame with V and J, and all other rearrangements were classified as non-productive. CDR3 was defined according to IMGT convention as the region running from the second conserved V-encoded cysteine to the conserved J-encoded phenylalanine. The earlier analysis of approximately 500 of the donors excluded sequences that lacked an unambiguous match to a single V gene segment. In an earlier analysis of a few hundred of the donors, a V segment was called functional when productive rearrangements were above 56.7%, and segregating when the standard deviation between donors exceeded 5%. A statistical classification framework was developed to diagnose cytomegalovirus status using the catalog of TCR beta chain sequences. In a later analysis, V and J genes were assigned by comparing TCR nucleotide sequences against IMGT/GENE-DB human TR gene sequences. In a later analysis, CDR3 sequences and most-parsimonious VDJ recombination scenarios were assigned using the TCRdist pipeline. A later analysis defined each TCR beta chain by its CDR3 amino acid sequence plus V-gene family, and excluded reads lacking a unique V-gene family. To address suspected cross-contamination and a sequencing artifact, a later analysis removed 550 to 750 highly shared, low-generation-probability nucleotide sequences. A later analysis calculated a clonal expansion index for each public chain from normalized within-repertoire ranks of inferred template counts. A later analysis computed generation probabilities with a VDJ recombination model fitted to out-of-frame rearrangements, and checked the results against IGoR. Hypergeometric tests were used in a later analysis to score TCR-TCR, TCR-HLA and TCR-CMV co-occurrence, with a repertoire-size bias correction applied to the TCR pairs. To estimate false discovery rates, a later analysis permuted the HLA or CMV assignments 20 times. In a later analysis, co-occurring TCRs were grouped using DBSCAN, with TCRdist sequence similarity added in when clustering inside HLA-allele-positive subsets. For co-occurrence clustering, repertoires with fewer than 30,000 or more than 120,000 public chains were excluded, along with roughly five repertoires with anomalous nucleotide sharing. The table comes from immuneACCESS by way of TCRdb, which keeps in-frame sequences with V and J called. Part of the clones is missing from these tables; in studies checked, under half for an unresolved V gene and the rest for unknown reasons. V and J calls and clone size come straight from that table; D and trimming were deduced from the DNA. This specimen's table enumerates more than 95,000 clones. About 0.93% of the sample belongs to the ten largest clones.

The sample is drawn from a study of cytomegalovirus exposure and HLA in healthy donors (dated by TCRdb to about 2017). Some background on the complete study: An earlier analysis of fewer than 750 of the donors reported 276 Gb of sequence data and approximately 120 million unique TCR beta sequences obtained from about 200 million T cells. An early release that covered some 630 HLA-typed donors contained approximately 300 gigabases of sequencing data and about 84 million unique TCR sequences. The genetic ancestry cluster associated with self-reported Caucasian donors included 70% to 85% of the roughly 400 genotyped donors. The study aimed to test whether signatures of past pathogen exposure could be identified by cataloging public T cell receptors. The study used immunosequencing to profile the T cell repertoires of 666 subjects and linked those repertoires to cytomegalovirus serostatus. Along with the 666-subject first cohort, a separate validation cohort of around 110 different subjects was used. The study combined high-throughput TCR immunosequencing, statistical association of individual TCRs with disease status, and machine learning to predict cytomegalovirus infection status. In a later analysis, previously published TCR beta repertoires from several hundred donors were re-analyzed and high-resolution HLA genotyping was added so that TCR occurrence patterns could be studied. The later analysis used no new phenotypic data to find candidate immune exposures, relying instead on TCR beta sequences and their occurrence across donors. An earlier analysis of more than 450 of the donors used high-throughput TCR beta sequencing to judge whether each TCR beta V gene segment behaved as functional or pseudogenic. Alongside the repertoire data, information on donor age, sex, ethnicity and CMV serostatus was compiled. Genome-wide SNP genotypes for about 55% of the roughly 670 donors were used in a later genetic analysis, which treated that subset as a discovery cohort. Every repertoire in the discovery cohort had been generated on one and the same sequencing platform. HLA typing included class I and class II loci at four-digit resolution. The number of typed donors differed by locus: roughly 629-630 for A, B, C, DRB1 and DQB1; some 540 for DQA1; about 600 for DPA1; and some 430 for DPB1. Because of strong linkage in the cohort, 4 to 6 DR-DQ haplotypes were treated as single units for association and clustering. Among some 410 genotyped donors of the cohort, an average of approximately 200,000 unique TCR beta nucleotide sequences was sequenced per donor, of which approximately 19% were non-productive. On the study overall, not on this receptor specifically: About 17 rarely observed V segments, including chromosome 9 orphons, were excluded from the earlier analysis of some 590 of the donors because counts were too low. A later analysis reported that several top co-occurrence clusters appeared linked to parvovirus B19, influenza, CMV and Epstein-Barr virus. This cohort had only TCR beta chains sequenced, and the lack of alpha or paired-chain data limited which features could be detected. In a later analysis, most CMV-associated TCR beta chains were found to appear HLA-restricted, with HLA associations seemingly driven largely by CMV exposure. Sequencing depth was assumed to be roughly uniform across donors in the presence/absence analyses, though that assumption may not hold. In vitro tests confirmed that a few of the cytomegalovirus-associated TCR beta chains recognize cytomegalovirus antigens. Correlated functional status among segregating V segments might reflect linkage disequilibrium, but an unknown experimental factor could not be ruled out. Compared with the approximately 670-donor mean, donors in an Asian-associated ancestry cluster had fewer N-insertions in productive TCRs, according to a later genetic analysis. A further reported finding was that TCR beta sequences accurately predicted the HLA-A and HLA-B alleles for most subjects in the first cohort. CMV serostatus was the only immune exposure information available for the cohort. The classifier was reported to diagnose cytomegalovirus status with high specificity and sensitivity in both the original and validation cohorts. Broadly in line with IMGT annotations, most TCR beta V segments showed up in productive rearrangements about 87% or about 30% of the time in an earlier analysis of approximately 640 of the donors. In a later analysis, HLA-associated TCR beta chains were found to be more clonally expanded and to have lower generation probabilities than equally common non-associated chains. Most TCR sequences were observed very rarely across donors, whereas some public TCRs were present in many individuals. In a later analysis, the rate of TCR association differed among HLA loci, with DRB1 alleles having the most associated TCRs and HLA-C alleles having the fewest. Strong co-occurrence of HLA alleles, especially DR and DQ, made assigning TCR associations to individual alleles difficult. A later genetic analysis associated a missense DCLRE1C variant with V-gene and J-gene trimming of TCR beta chains, and an independent cohort replicated the association. The authors suggested that the approach could potentially be generalized to other disease states and immunological phenotypes. A group of highly shared sequence variants was considered likely to be a technical artifact of the sequencing pipeline. Some IMGT-functional V segments, including TRBV6-2 and TRBV6-3, could not be distinguished by the 87-base-pair reads and were therefore excluded. Because HLA typing was missing for some donors at each locus, association tests included only the typed subset. The study listed 170 or so TCR beta chains as associated with cytomegalovirus. In a later analysis, around 15,000 TCR beta sequences were associated with specific HLA alleles at a false discovery rate of 0.05.

Based on the germline V gene, the CDR1 and CDR2 sequences are KGHSH and LQKENI. Trimming at the junction amounts to 2 bases on V and 5 bases on J, and the germline ends lie 13 bases apart. The CDR3 holds 14 amino acids from the cysteine to the phenylalanine. Only the CDR3 part of the read is kept: 42 bases, read in frame from the first base. The cohort comprised some 680 healthy bone marrow donors. All cohort members were sampled while nominally healthy, although unrecorded immune exposures were likely present. The donor tested CMV seronegative and was one of the 352 seronegative cohort members. Each donor provided a peripheral blood sample, and peripheral blood mononuclear cells were used for TCR beta sequencing. The Qiagen DNeasy Blood Extraction Kit was used to extract genomic DNA from the blood cell samples.

This TCR was recovered from a man younger than 35 in good health and CMV-seronegative. Recombination joined TRBV18 with TRBJ2-7, with a tentative D gene TRBD2 over 5 matching bases. The sample taken for sequencing was PBMCs. CDR3 reads: CASSPKGEEDEQYF. At the DNA level, the sequence is TGTGCCAGCTCACCAAAGGGAGAGGAGGACGAGCAGTACTTC. The variable domain in full, with residues beyond the CDR3 obtained from the reference TRBV18 and TRBJ2-7 genes, is NAGVMQNPRHLVRRRGQEARLRCSPMKGHSHVYWYRQLPEEGLKFMVYLQKENIIDESGMPKERFSAEFPKEGPSILRIQQVVRGDSAAYFCASSPKGEEDEQYFGPGTRLTVT.